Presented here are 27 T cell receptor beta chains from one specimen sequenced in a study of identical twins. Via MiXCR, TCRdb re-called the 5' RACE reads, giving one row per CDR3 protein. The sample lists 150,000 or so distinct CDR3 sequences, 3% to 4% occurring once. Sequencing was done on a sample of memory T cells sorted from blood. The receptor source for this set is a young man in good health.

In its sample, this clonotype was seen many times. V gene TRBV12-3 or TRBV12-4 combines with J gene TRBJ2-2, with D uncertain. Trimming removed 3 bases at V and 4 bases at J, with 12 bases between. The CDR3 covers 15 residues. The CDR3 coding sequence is TGTGCCAGCAGTTTCCTAGGACCCAGCACCGGGGAGCTGTTTTTT. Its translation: CASSFLGPSTGELFF.

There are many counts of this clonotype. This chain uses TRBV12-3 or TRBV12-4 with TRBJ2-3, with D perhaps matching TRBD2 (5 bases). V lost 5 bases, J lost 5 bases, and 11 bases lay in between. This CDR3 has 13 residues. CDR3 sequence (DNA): TGTGCCAGCAGTCCTGAAAGCGGAGATACGCAGTATTTT. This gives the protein CASSPESGDTQYF.

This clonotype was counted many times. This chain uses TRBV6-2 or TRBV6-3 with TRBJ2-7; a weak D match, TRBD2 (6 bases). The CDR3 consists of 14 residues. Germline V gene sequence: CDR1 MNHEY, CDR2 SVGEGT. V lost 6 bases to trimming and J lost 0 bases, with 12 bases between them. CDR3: CASRFLGSSYEQYF. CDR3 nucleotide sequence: TGTGCCAGCAGGTTCCTCGGGAGCTCCTACGAGCAGTACTTC.

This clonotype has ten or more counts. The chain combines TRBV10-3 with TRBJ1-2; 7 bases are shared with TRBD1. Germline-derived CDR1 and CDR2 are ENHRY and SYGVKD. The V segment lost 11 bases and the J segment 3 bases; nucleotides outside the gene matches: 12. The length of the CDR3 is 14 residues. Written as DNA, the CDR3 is TGTGCCTCAACTCGACAGGGAGGCGACTATGGCTACACCTTC. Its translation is CASTRQGGDYGYTF.

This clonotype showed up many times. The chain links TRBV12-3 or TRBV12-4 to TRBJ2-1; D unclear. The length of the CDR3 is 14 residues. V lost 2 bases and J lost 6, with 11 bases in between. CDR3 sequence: CASSLIRRGNEQFF. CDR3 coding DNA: TGTGCCAGCAGTTTAATCCGACGAGGCAATGAGCAGTTCTTC.

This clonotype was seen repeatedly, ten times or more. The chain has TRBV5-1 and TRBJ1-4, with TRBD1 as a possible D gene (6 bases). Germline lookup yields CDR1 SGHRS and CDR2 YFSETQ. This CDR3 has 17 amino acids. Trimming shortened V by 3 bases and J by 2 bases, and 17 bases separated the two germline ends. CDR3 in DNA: TGCGCCAGCAGCTGGGGGCACAACAGTCTGACTAATGAAAAACTGTTTTTT. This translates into CASSWGHNSLTNEKLFF.

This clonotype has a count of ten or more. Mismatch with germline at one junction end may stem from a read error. CDR3 nucleotide sequence: TGTGCCAGCAGCTTGGTCTCAGATACGCAGTATTTT. Translating it yields CASSLVSDTQYF. This chain connects TRBV5-1 to TRBJ2-3; D not certain. The V gene's germline CDR1 is SGHRS and CDR2 YFSETQ. This CDR3 is built from 12 residues.

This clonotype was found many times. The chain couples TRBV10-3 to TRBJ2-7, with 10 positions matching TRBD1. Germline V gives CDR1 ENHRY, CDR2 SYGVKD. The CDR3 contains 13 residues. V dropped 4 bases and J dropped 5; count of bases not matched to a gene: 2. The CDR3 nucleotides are TGTGCCATCAGTGCCGGGACAGGGGACGAGCAGTACTTC. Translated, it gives CAISAGTGDEQYF.

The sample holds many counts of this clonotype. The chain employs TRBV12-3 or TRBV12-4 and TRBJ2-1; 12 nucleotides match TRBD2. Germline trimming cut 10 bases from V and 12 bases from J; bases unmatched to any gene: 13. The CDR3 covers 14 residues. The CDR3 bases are TGTGCCATCTCCTCCCAGGCTAGCGGGGGGGGGCAGTTCTTC. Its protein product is CAISSQASGGGQFF.

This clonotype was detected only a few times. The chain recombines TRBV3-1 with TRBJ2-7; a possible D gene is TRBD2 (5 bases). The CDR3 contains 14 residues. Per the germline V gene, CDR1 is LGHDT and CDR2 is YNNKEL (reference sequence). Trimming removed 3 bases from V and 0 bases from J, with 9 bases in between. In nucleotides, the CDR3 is TGTGCCAGCAGCCACAGCGGATACTCCTACGAGCAGTACTTC. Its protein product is CASSHSGYSYEQYF.

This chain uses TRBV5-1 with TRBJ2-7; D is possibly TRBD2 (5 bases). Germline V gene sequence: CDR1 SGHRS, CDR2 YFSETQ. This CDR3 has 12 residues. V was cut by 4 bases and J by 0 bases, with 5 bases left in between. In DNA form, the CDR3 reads TGCGCCAGCAGCGCGGGCTCCTACGAGCAGTACTTC. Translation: CASSAGSYEQYF.

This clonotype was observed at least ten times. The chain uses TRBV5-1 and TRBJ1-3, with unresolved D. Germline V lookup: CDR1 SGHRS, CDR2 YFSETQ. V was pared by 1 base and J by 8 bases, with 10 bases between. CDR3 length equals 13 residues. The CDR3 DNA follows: TGCGCCAGCAGCTTGATGTATGGGGACACCATATATTTT. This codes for CASSLMYGDTIYF. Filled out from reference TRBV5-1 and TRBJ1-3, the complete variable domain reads KAGVTQTPRYLIKTRGQQVTLSCSPISGHRSVSWYQQTPGQGLQFLFEYFSETQRNKGNFPGRFSGRQFSNSRSEMNVSTLELGDSALYLCASSLMYGDTIYFGEGSWLTVV.

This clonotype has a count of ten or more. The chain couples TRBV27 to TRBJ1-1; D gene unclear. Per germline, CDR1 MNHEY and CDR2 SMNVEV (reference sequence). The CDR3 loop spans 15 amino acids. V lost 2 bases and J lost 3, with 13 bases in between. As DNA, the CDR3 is TGTGCCAGCAGTTTAGACCGAGCAAGAGACACTGAAGCTTTCTTT. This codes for CASSLDRARDTEAFF.

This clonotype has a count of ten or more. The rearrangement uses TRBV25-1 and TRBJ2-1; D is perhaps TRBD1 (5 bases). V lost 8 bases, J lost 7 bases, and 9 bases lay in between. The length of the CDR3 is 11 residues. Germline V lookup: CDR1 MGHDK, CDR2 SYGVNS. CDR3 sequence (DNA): TGTGCCAGCCAAGGGGTGAATGAGCAGTTCTTC. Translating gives CASQGVNEQFF.

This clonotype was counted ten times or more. This CDR3 reads CSAGPAGTLETQYF. CDR3 nucleotides: TGCAGTGCCGGTCCCGCGGGGACTTTAGAGACCCAGTACTTC. The rearrangement links TRBV20-1 to TRBJ2-5; D perhaps matches TRBD2 (6 bases). With 6 bases removed from V and 4 bases from J, the gap between germline ends came to 18 bases. The CDR3 is 14 amino acids. From germline, CDR1 is DFQATT and CDR2 SNEGSKA (reference sequence).

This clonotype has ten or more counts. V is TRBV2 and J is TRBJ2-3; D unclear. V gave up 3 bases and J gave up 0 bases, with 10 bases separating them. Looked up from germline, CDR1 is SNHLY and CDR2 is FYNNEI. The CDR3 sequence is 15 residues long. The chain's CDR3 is CASSDAGVSTDTQYF. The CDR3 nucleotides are TGTGCCAGCAGTGACGCCGGTGTAAGCACAGATACGCAGTATTTT.

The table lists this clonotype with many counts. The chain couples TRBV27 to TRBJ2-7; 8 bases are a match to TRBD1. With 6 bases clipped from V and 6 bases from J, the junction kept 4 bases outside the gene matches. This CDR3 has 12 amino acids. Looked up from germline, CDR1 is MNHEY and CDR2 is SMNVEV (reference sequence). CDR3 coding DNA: TGTGCCAGCAGGACAGGGGTTCGCGAGCAGTACTTC. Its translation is CASRTGVREQYF.

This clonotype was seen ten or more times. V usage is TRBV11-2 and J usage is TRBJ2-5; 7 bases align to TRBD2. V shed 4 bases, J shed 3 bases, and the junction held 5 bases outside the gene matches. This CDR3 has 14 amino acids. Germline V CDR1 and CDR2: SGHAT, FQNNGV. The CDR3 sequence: CASSSGLNKETQYF. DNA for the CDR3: TGTGCCAGCAGCTCGGGACTAAATAAAGAGACCCAGTACTTC.

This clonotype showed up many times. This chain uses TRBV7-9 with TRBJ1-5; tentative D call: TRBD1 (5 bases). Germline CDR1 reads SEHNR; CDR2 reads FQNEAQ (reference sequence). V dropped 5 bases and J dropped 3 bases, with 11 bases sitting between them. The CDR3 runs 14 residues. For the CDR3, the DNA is TGTGCCAGCAGCCGAGCAGGGAACAATCAGCCCCAGCATTTT. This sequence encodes CASSRAGNNQPQHF.

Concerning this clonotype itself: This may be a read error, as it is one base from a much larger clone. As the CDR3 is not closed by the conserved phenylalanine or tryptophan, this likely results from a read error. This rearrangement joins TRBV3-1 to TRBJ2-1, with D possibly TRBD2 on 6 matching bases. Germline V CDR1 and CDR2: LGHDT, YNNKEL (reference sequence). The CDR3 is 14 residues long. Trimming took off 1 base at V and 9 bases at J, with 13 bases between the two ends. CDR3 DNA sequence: TGTGCCAGCAGCCAAGCGAGGAGTAGCGGTGAGCAGTTCTGC. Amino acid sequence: CASSQARSSGEQFC.

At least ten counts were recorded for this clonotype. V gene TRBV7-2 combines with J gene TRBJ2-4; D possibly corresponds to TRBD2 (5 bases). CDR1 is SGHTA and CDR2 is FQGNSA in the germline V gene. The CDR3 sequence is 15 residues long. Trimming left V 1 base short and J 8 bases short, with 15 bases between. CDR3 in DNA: TGTGCCAGCAGCTTAGTAGGGCCTCCCGGGGACATTCAGTACTTC. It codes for CASSLVGPPGDIQYF.

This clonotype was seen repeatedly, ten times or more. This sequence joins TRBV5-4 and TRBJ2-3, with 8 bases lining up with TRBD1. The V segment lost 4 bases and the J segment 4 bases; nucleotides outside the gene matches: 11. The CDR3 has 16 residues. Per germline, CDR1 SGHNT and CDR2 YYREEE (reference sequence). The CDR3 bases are TGTGCCAGCAGCCCTCAGGGGGGACAGGTTGCAGATACGCAGTATTTT. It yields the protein CASSPQGGQVADTQYF.

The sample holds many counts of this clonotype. The CDR3 nucleotides read TGTGCCAGCACCGACCAGCGGGAGGCCCGCTATGAGCAGTTCTTC. Amino acids: CASTDQREARYEQFF. The chain combines TRBV11-3 with TRBJ2-1; 9 bases align to TRBD2. There are 15 residues in the CDR3. After removal of 7 bases from V and 8 bases from J, the junction contained 12 bases not matched to a gene. The germline V gene encodes CDR1 SGHNT and CDR2 YENEEA.

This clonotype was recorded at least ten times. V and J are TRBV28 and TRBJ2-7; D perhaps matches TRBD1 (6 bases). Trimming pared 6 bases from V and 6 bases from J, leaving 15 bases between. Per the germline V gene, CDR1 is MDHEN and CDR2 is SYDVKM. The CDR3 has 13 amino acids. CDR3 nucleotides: TGTGCCAGCAGCTATTATGGCAGGGGCGAGCAGTACTTC. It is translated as CASSYYGRGEQYF.

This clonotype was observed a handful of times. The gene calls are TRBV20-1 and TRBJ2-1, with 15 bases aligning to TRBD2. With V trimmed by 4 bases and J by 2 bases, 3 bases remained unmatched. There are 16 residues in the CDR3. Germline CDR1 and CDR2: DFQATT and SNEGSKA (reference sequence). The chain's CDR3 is CSATGLAGGPYNEQFF. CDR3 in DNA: TGCAGTGCTACAGGACTAGCGGGAGGGCCCTACAATGAGCAGTTCTTC.

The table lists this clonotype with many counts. The chain's CDR3 is CASSPPVSGANVLTF. The DNA of the CDR3 is TGTGCCAGCAGTCCCCCCGTCTCTGGGGCCAACGTCCTGACTTTC. The rearrangement links TRBV27 to TRBJ2-6; no clear D. The ends were cut back, 5 bases at V and 0 bases at J, with 8 bases in the middle. The germline V gene encodes CDR1 MNHEY and CDR2 SMNVEV (reference sequence). CDR3 length: 15 residues.

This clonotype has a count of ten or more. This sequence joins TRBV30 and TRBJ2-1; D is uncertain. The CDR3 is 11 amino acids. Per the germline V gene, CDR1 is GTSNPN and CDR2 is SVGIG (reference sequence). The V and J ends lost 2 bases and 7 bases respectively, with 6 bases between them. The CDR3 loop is CAWSFGNEQFF. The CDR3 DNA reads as TGTGCCTGGAGTTTTGGGAATGAGCAGTTCTTC.